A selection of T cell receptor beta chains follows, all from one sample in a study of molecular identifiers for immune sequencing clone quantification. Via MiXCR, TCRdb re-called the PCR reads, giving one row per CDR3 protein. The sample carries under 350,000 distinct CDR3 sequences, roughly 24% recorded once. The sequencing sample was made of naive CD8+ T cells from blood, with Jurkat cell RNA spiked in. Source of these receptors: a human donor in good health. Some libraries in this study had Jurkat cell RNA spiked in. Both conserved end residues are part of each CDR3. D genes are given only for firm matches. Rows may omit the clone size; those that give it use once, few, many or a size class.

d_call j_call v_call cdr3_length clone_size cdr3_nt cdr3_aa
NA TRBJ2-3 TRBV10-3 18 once TGTGCCATCAGGGACCTAGATGGGGAACGCACACACACAGATACGCAGTATTTT CAIRDLDGERTHTDTQYF
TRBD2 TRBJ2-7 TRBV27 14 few TGTGCCAGCGGACCGGGACTAGCGTTTGTTGAGCAGTACTTC CASGPGLAFVEQYF
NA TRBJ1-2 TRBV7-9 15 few TGTGCCTGCAGCTTAGCAGGGGAAGCTAACTATGGCTACACCTTC CACSLAGEANYGYTF
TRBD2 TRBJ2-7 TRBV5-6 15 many TGTGCCAGCAGCCTGGGACTAGCGGAACCCGCCGAGCAGTACTTC CASSLGLAEPAEQYF
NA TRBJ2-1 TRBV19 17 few TGTGCCAGTAGTATAGAAGGCGGGCTCCACTCCTACAATGAGCAGTTCTTC CASSIEGGLHSYNEQFF
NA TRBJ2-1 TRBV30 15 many TGTGCCTGGAGTGTAGGGGGTAGCTCCTACAATGAGCAGTTCTTC CAWSVGGSSYNEQFF
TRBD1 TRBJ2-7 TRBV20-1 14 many TGCAGTGCTAGGGGCTACACGACAGGGCCCGAGCAGTACTTC CSARGYTTGPEQYF
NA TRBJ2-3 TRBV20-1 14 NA TGCAGTGCTAGGACCGGAGGGCCAATAGATACGCAGTATTTT CSARTGGPIDTQYF
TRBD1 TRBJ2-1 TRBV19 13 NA TGTGCCAGTGGACCGGGACAGGGCAATGAGCAGTTCTTC CASGPGQGNEQFF
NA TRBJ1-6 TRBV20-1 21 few TGCAGTGCTAGAGTTTGGACAGCGATACCGGCTAAGAGCTCCTATAATTCACCCCTCCACTTT CSARVWTAIPAKSSYNSPLHF
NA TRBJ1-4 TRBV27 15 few TGTGCCAGCAGTCTATCGACAGGATGGGGTGAAAAACTGTTTTTT CASSLSTGWGEKLFF
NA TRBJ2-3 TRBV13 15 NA TGTGCCAGCAGCTTAGCGGAAATTATCACAGATACGCAGTATTTT CASSLAEIITDTQYF
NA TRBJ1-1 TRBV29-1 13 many TGCAGCGTTGACTCCGGGCTGAACACTGAAGCTTTCTTT CSVDSGLNTEAFF
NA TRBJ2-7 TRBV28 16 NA TGTGCCAGCAACTCTGAGGACAGCCAATTTCCCTACGAGCAGTACTTC CASNSEDSQFPYEQYF
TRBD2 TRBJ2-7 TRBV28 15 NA TGTGCCAGCAGCCCGGGACTAGCGGCTACCTACGAGCAGTACTTC CASSPGLAATYEQYF